The 15 T cell receptor beta chains below were found in one sample sequenced in a study of control samples from healthy donors and cancer patients. The repertoire was sequenced with immunoSEQ multiplex PCR; TCRdb's copy has only in-frame clones and lacks some. This repertoire shows approximately 82,000 clones, 80% to 95% found once; its top ten account for about 1.3%. The sequencing sample was made of PBMCs. These receptors were taken from a woman aged 40 to 50 with lung cancer.

The rearrangement links TRBV27 to TRBJ2-1, with 12 positions matching TRBD2. V lost 4 bases to trimming and J lost 0 bases; unmatched junction nucleotides: 4. The CDR3 contains 17 residues. Germline assignment: CDR1 MNHEY and CDR2 SMNVEV (reference sequence). The CDR3 region has the DNA TGTGCCAGCAGTTGGACTAGCGGGGTATCCTCCTACAATGAGCAGTTCTTC. This gives the protein CASSWTSGVSSYNEQFF.

V is TRBV4-2 and J is TRBJ2-7, with 12 bases fitting TRBD2. J was trimmed by 5 bases and V by 0 bases; bases with no gene match: 8. Germline CDR1 and CDR2: LGHNA and YNFKEQ. This CDR3 contains 17 residues. CDR3 in DNA: TGTGCCAGCAGCCAAGATCTAGCGGGGGGGCTTGGGAACGAGCAGTACTTC. Translation gives CASSQDLAGGLGNEQYF.

This clone was counted only a few times. The chain recombines TRBV20-1 with TRBJ2-7, with D unclear. The CDR3 spans 11 residues. V was clipped by 6 bases and J by 6 bases, with 12 bases between them. Germline V gene sequence: CDR1 DFQATT, CDR2 SNEGSKA (reference sequence). Written as DNA, the CDR3 is TGCAGTGCCCGATTTCGAAGCGAGCAGTACTTC. Residues: CSARFRSEQYF.

The chain recombines TRBV5-1 with TRBJ1-1, with 7 bases identical to TRBD1. The CDR3 runs to 14 residues. Germline assignment: CDR1 SGHRS and CDR2 YFSETQ. Trimming took 5 bases from V and 4 from J; bases not matched to a gene: 8. This CDR3 is CASSLQGPSTEAFF. CDR3 bases: TGCGCCAGCAGTCTACAGGGGCCGAGCACTGAAGCTTTCTTT.

The CDR3 coding sequence is TGTGCCAGCAGTTTACAGGGGGCGAACACTGAAGCTTTCTTT. Translated, it gives CASSLQGANTEAFF. V is TRBV27 and J is TRBJ1-1; 8 bases map to TRBD1. The CDR3 runs 14 residues. Germline V gene lookup returns CDR1 MNHEY and CDR2 SMNVEV (reference sequence). J lost 1 base, V lost 2 bases, and 0 bases had no gene match.

This chain links TRBV28 with TRBJ2-3; 7 bases fit TRBD1. Trimming at V came to 4 bases and at J to 0 bases, leaving 4 bases not matched to a gene. This CDR3 contains 15 residues. CDR1 is MDHEN, CDR2 SYDVKM, per germline. For the CDR3, the DNA is TGTGCCAGCAGTTCTGGACAGGATAGCACAGATACGCAGTATTTT. Translation: CASSSGQDSTDTQYF.

The chain has TRBV27 and TRBJ2-2; 8 nucleotides agree with TRBD1. CDR1 and CDR2 (germline): MNHEY, SMNVEV (reference sequence). The CDR3 is 16 residues long. J lost 9 bases, V lost 4 bases, and 13 bases had no gene match. The CDR3 loop reads CASSSRDRNFMRELFF. In nucleotides, the CDR3 is TGTGCCAGCAGTTCCCGGGACAGGAATTTTATGAGGGAGCTGTTTTTT.

This CDR3 reads CASSTPEGGAEAFF. As DNA, the CDR3 is TGTGCCAGCAGCACACCTGAGGGGGGGGCTGAAGCTTTCTTT. The V and J genes are TRBV7-9 and TRBJ1-1, with a possible D match to TRBD1 (6 bases). The CDR3 sequence is 14 residues long. Trimming cost V 5 bases and J 6 bases, with 16 bases left between them. Germline V gene data show CDR1 as SEHNR and CDR2 as FQNEAQ (reference sequence).

The J gene is TRBJ1-1, the V gene TRBV19; TRBD1 aligns across 9 bases. The CDR3 has 14 residues. Losses at the gene ends were 4 bases for V and 3 bases for J; bases not matched to a gene: 3. The germline CDR1 and CDR2 sequences are LNHDA and SQIVND (reference sequence). In DNA form, the CDR3 reads TGTGCCAGTAGTAAGGGACAGGGTTACACTGAAGCTTTCTTT. Amino acid sequence: CASSKGQGYTEAFF.

V usage is TRBV6-5 and J usage is TRBJ2-7, with a weak D call TRBD1 (6 bases). The germline gives CDR1 MNHEY, CDR2 SVGAGI. V was pared by 6 bases and J by 6 bases, with 12 bases between. There are 12 residues in the CDR3. The CDR3 here is CASSDTGIEQYF. The CDR3 DNA reads as TGTGCCAGCAGCGATACAGGGATCGAGCAGTACTTC.

The chain employs TRBV7-9 and TRBJ2-5; 8 bases agree with TRBD2. Looked up from germline, CDR1 is SEHNR and CDR2 is FQNEAQ (reference sequence). After removal of 3 bases from V and 4 bases from J, the junction contained 7 bases not matched to a gene. The CDR3 runs 15 residues. CDR3 nucleotides: TGTGCCAGCAGCTTGTCCAGCGGGGGATCAGAGACCCAGTACTTC. It is translated as CASSLSSGGSETQYF.

The rearrangement uses TRBV30 and TRBJ2-7; tentatively, D is TRBD1 (6 bases). The CDR3 is 12 amino acids. Germline V gene sequence: CDR1 GTSNPN, CDR2 SVGIG (reference sequence). Deletions cut 5 bases from V and 6 bases from J, with 14 bases between. CDR3 region: CAWLRRGSEQYF. In DNA form, the CDR3 reads TGTGCCTGGCTCCGCAGGGGATCCGAGCAGTACTTC.

The chain links TRBV27 to TRBJ1-6; D unclear. The V gene lost 7 bases and the J gene lost 0 bases, with 7 bases spanning the gap. CDR3 length: 14 residues. Germline-derived CDR1 and CDR2 are MNHEY and SMNVEV (reference sequence). In nucleotides, the CDR3 is TGTGCCAGCACGAAGAGCTCCTATAATTCACCCCTCCACTTT. It yields the protein CASTKSSYNSPLHF.

This chain connects TRBV6-5 to TRBJ1-2, with D uncertain. Looked up from germline, CDR1 is MNHEY and CDR2 is SVGAGI. Trimming cost V 6 bases and J 5 bases, with 10 bases left between them. The CDR3 spans 12 residues. In DNA form, the CDR3 reads TGTGCCAGCAGATCAATCGGGTATGGCTACACCTTC. Translating it yields CASRSIGYGYTF.

The gene calls are TRBV19 and TRBJ1-5; D is perhaps TRBD1 (6 bases). V was clipped by 7 bases and J by 4 bases, with 17 bases between them. Per germline, CDR1 LNHDA and CDR2 SQIVND (reference sequence). This CDR3 region has 15 residues. CDR3 nucleotide sequence: TGTGCCAGTACGCCGAGGGGGGCTTCTAATCAGCCCCAGCATTTT. This encodes CASTPRGASNQPQHF.